This T cell receptor beta chain was retrieved from a study of technical replicates of blood from four donors. Sequencing used immunoSEQ multiplex PCR; TCRdb keeps in-frame clones, though not all of them. The sample lists about 71,000 clones, around 90% occurring once. The V segment lost 9 bases and the J segment 2 bases; nucleotides outside the gene matches: 7. This CDR3 comprises 14 residues. Germline CDR1 and CDR2: SNHLY and FYNNEI. The chain links TRBV2 to TRBJ2-7, with 10 bases that match TRBD2. The specimen sequenced was T cells isolated from PBMCs. This sequence originates from a human donor in good health. The CDR3 is CASQWTSGTYEQYF. CDR3 sequence (DNA): TGTGCCAGTCAGTGGACTAGCGGTACCTACGAGCAGTACTTC.